The present T cell receptor (beta chain) was sequenced within a study of blood T cell repertoires in COVID-19. Study at large: Samples of COVID-19 (acute and convalescent) were obtained from the United States, Italy and Spain. The cDNA or gDNA used as material had been derived from T cells, B-cell-depleted T cells, or PBMCs.

Methods used by the authors: Estimation of nucleated cell counts was performed using reference gene primer amplification. Sequencing used immunoSEQ multiplex PCR; TCRdb keeps in-frame clones, though not all of them. V, J and clone size are those of that table, while D and trimming were read from the DNA. The sample holds some 160,000 clones, around 84% seen once. CDR1 and CDR2 from the germline V gene are LGHNT and FRNRAP. The CDR3 has 13 amino acids. Trimming removed 6 bases from V and 8 bases from J, with 14 bases in between. This clonotype originated in a woman in her forties or fifties with acute or convalescent COVID-19. The rearrangement joins TRBV12-5 to TRBJ1-3; the D gene is possibly TRBD1 (5 bases). Sequenced input: peripheral blood. CDR3 region: CASGKGGGDTIYF. Here the CDR3 DNA reads TGTGCTAGTGGCAAGGGTGGGGGGGACACCATATATTTT. Variable domain in full (rest from reference TRBV12-5 and TRBJ1-3): DARVTQTPRHKVTEMGQEVTMRCQPILGHNTVFWYRQTMMQGLELLAYFRNRAPLDDSGMPKDRFSAEMPDATLATLKIQPSEPRDSAVYFCASGKGGGDTIYFGEGSWLTVV.